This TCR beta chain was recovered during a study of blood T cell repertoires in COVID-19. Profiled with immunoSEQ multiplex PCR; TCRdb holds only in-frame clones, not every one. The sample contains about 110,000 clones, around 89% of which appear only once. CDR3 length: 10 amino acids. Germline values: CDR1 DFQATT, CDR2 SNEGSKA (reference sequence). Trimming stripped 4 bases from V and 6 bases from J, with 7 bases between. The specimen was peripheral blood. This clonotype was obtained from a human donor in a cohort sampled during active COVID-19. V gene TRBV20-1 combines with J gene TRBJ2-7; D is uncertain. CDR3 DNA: TGCAGTGCTATTAATGTCGAGCAGTACTTC. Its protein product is CSAINVEQYF.